This TCR beta chain appears in the sequencing data of a study of T cell changes during pregnancy in multiple sclerosis. Only in-frame clones appear in the TCRdb table, and some are missing; sequencing was by immunoSEQ multiplex PCR. This sample has about 75,000 clones, with around nine tenths found just once. Material: CD4+ T cells from peripheral blood mononuclear cells, obtained before pregnancy. This receptor was taken from a female donor with multiple sclerosis, enrolled in a pregnancy study.

DNA of the CDR3: TGTGCCTGGAAGGGACAGGGGGTGGCGAACACTGAAGCTTTCTTT. This translates into CAWKGQGVANTEAFF. The chain uses TRBV30 and TRBJ1-1; 11 positions agree with TRBD1. The CDR3 is made up of 15 amino acids. V shed 4 bases, J shed 1 base, and the junction held 5 bases outside the gene matches. Germline values: CDR1 GTSNPN, CDR2 SVGIG (reference sequence). Based on the CDR3 plus reference TRBV30 and TRBJ1-1, the full variable domain is SQTIHQWPATLVQPVGSPLSLECTVEGTSNPNLYWYRQAAGRGLQLLFYSVGIGQISSEVPQNLSASRPQDRQFILSSKKLLLSDSGFYLCAWKGQGVANTEAFFGQGTRLTVV.